This T cell receptor (beta chain) comes out of a study of molecular identifiers for immune sequencing clone quantification. Study observations and caveats: Clones above 20 RNA copies contained over 98% of effector molecules but under 1% of naive ones.

Source material for naive CD8 libraries was roughly 18,000 to 1,100,000 sorted cells, with 10%, 30% or 50% RNA. When naive CD8 T cells were sorted, they were gated as CD8+CD4-CCR7+CD45RA+. This clonotype was counted only a few times. Antigen specificity is unknown. This CDR3 has 12 amino acids. Germline lookup yields CDR1 SGDLS and CDR2 YYNGEE. V lost 3 bases, J lost 15 bases, and 16 bases lay in between. The bulk TCR libraries were made with methods described before and with listed TCR primers. TCRdb used MiXCR to reprocess the PCR reads, holding one entry per CDR3 protein. The data contain fewer than 8,500 distinct CDR3 sequences, 35% of them singletons.

The origin of this receptor is a human donor in good health. Some libraries in this study had Jurkat cell RNA spiked in. The sample taken for sequencing was naive CD8+ T cells from blood, with Jurkat cell RNA spiked in. The subset was: FACS-sorted CD8+CD4-CCR7+CD45RA+ naive T cells. The chain employs TRBV9 and TRBJ2-1; D is perhaps TRBD1 or TRBD2 (5 bases each). The CDR3, as DNA: TGTGCCAGCAGCGAAGGGGAGCTAGTACTGTTCTTC. It encodes CASSEGELVLFF.